Listed below are T cell receptor beta chains from one sample, sequenced in a study of response to subunit inactivated influenza vaccine. TCRdb passed the RT-PCR reads through MiXCR, listing each CDR3 protein once. Of roughly 540,000 distinct CDR3 sequences listed, roughly a quarter were seen once; the top ten hold under 3.5%. The same data also contributed to another study, on T cells expressing NK-cell markers.

Material: CD4+ T cells sorted from PBMCs, obtained about 12 days after vaccination. Receptors were obtained from a man aged 45 to 65 who received an inactivated influenza vaccine. The CDR3 runs from the conserved cysteine through the conserved F or W. The order of the fields is J gene, clone size, CDR3 length, V gene, D gene, CDR3 protein, CDR3 DNA. D genes are given only for firm matches. Only part of the rows carry a size: once, few, many, or a class if the clone is expanded.

>TRBJ1-4|few|14|TRBV5-1|-
CASSPRGGSEKLFF
TGCGCCAGCAGCCCCAGAGGAGGGTCTGAAAAACTGTTTTTT
>TRBJ1-2|-|13|TRBV27|TRBD1
CASRSTGGEGYTF
TGTGCCAGCAGATCCACAGGGGGCGAAGGCTACACCTTC
>TRBJ2-1|few|12|TRBV20-1|TRBD2
CSAPRLAGEQFF
TGCAGTGCCCCCAGACTAGCGGGTGAGCAGTTCTTC
>TRBJ2-3|-|14|TRBV10-3|TRBD2
CATRLAEGTDTQYF
TGTGCCACAAGACTAGCGGAGGGCACAGATACGCAGTATTTT
>TRBJ1-1|-|13|TRBV6-1|TRBD1
CASRRTGGWFAFF
TGTGCCAGCAGACGGACAGGGGGCTGGTTTGCTTTCTTT
>TRBJ2-1|-|13|TRBV20-1|TRBD2
CSASAHGRFEQFF
TGCAGTGCCTCCGCCCACGGGAGGTTTGAGCAGTTCTTC
>TRBJ2-3|few|12|TRBV7-3|-
CASRFNPDTQYF
TGTGCCAGCAGATTCAACCCAGATACGCAGTATTTT
>TRBJ2-7|once|14|TRBV12-3/TRBV12-4|-
CASSFGWQPYEQYF
TGTGCCAGCAGTTTTGGCTGGCAGCCCTACGAGCAGTACTTC
>TRBJ2-5|few|16|TRBV7-2|TRBD2
CASTRGLAGGLETQYF
TGTGCCAGCACGAGGGGACTAGCGGGGGGTTTGGAGACCCAGTACTTC
>TRBJ1-2|few|13|TRBV7-2|TRBD1
CASSLAQGHGYTF
TGTGCCAGCAGCTTAGCACAGGGGCATGGCTACACCTTC
>TRBJ1-1|few|12|TRBV7-9|-
CASSFYSAEAFF
TGTGCCAGCAGTTTTTACAGTGCTGAAGCTTTCTTT
>TRBJ2-3|-|15|TRBV3-1|TRBD2
CASSRGGAKADTQYF
TGTGCCAGCAGCCGCGGGGGGGCCAAGGCAGATACGCAGTATTTT
>TRBJ2-4|few|15|TRBV5-1|-
CASSFGGASKNIQYF
TGCGCCAGCAGCTTTGGGGGGGCGTCCAAAAACATTCAGTACTTC
>TRBJ2-7|-|16|TRBV10-3|TRBD1
CAISLFPGQPPYEQYF
TGTGCCATCAGCCTATTCCCGGGACAGCCACCCTACGAGCAGTACTTC
>TRBJ2-5|few|15|TRBV4-3|-
CASSQDRLIQETQYF
TGCGCCAGCAGCCAAGACCGCCTAATCCAAGAGACCCAGTACTTC
>TRBJ2-2|once|18|TRBV7-8|TRBD1
CASSFSPRVSQGVGELFF
TGTGCCAGCAGCTTTTCCCCGCGCGTTTCACAGGGGGTCGGGGAGCTGTTTTTT
>TRBJ2-7|few|13|TRBV10-3|-
CAISTGTRYEQYF
TGTGCCATCAGTACCGGGACAAGGTACGAGCAGTACTTC
>TRBJ1-4|few|12|TRBV29-1|-
CSATVEGEKLFF
TGCAGCGCTACTGTAGAGGGTGAAAAACTGTTTTTT
>TRBJ2-5|-|13|TRBV20-1|-
CSASSGQQETQYF
TGCAGTGCTAGTAGTGGGCAACAAGAGACCCAGTACTTC
>TRBJ2-2|-|13|TRBV30|-
CAWSVLSTGELFF
TGTGCCTGGAGTGTACTGAGCACCGGGGAGCTGTTTTTT
>TRBJ2-1|-|17|TRBV18|-
CASSPPHPGLTYNEQFF
TGTGCCAGCTCACCTCCCCACCCAGGCCTAACCTACAATGAGCAGTTCTTC
>TRBJ1-5|-|15|TRBV6-2/TRBV6-3|-
CATLLGGYSNQPQHF
TGTGCCACCCTCTTAGGGGGATACAGCAATCAGCCCCAGCATTTT
>TRBJ2-1|many|14|TRBV11-2|-
CASSLERLQNEQFF
TGTGCCAGCAGCTTAGAAAGGCTGCAAAATGAGCAGTTCTTC
>TRBJ2-7|few|17|TRBV7-9|TRBD1
CASSPHTGQGGSYEQYF
TGTGCCAGCAGCCCCCACACCGGACAGGGGGGATCATACGAGCAGTACTTC
>TRBJ2-2|few|14|TRBV12-3/TRBV12-4|-
CASSPGRKAGELFF
TGTGCCAGCAGCCCGGGACGGAAGGCCGGGGAGCTGTTTTTT
>TRBJ2-5|-|15|TRBV7-9|-
CASSLSLRGRETQYF
TGTGCCAGCAGCTTATCTCTTCGGGGGAGAGAGACCCAGTACTTC
>TRBJ2-5|few|14|TRBV4-1|-
CASSRVGPQETQYF
TGCGCCAGCAGCCGGGTAGGACCGCAAGAGACCCAGTACTTC
>TRBJ1-1|-|13|TRBV20-1|-
CSASGNLNTEAFF
TGCAGTGCTAGTGGCAATTTGAACACTGAAGCTTTCTTT
>TRBJ2-1|many|15|TRBV9|-
CASSVVVGDYNEQFF
TGTGCCAGCAGCGTAGTGGTGGGAGACTACAATGAGCAGTTCTTC
>TRBJ2-6|-|15|TRBV4-3|-
CASSSLKAGANVLTF
TGCGCCAGCAGCTCTTTGAAGGCTGGGGCCAACGTCCTGACTTTC
>TRBJ2-2|-|16|TRBV4-3|TRBD1
CASSQGWTGVTGELFF
TGCGCCAGCAGCCAAGGTTGGACAGGGGTAACCGGGGAGCTGTTTTTT
>TRBJ2-2|-|18|TRBV5-6|TRBD2
CASSLVALAGTNTGELFF
TGTGCCAGCAGCTTGGTGGCCCTAGCGGGCACGAACACCGGGGAGCTGTTTTTT
>TRBJ2-5|few|14|TRBV28|TRBD2
CASTAGLAGTTQYF
TGTGCCAGCACCGCAGGACTAGCGGGAACGACCCAGTACTTC
>TRBJ2-3|-|11|TRBV28|-
CASKSTDTQYF
TGTGCCAGCAAGAGCACAGATACGCAGTATTTT
>TRBJ1-1|-|13|TRBV7-2|TRBD1
CASSWDRATEAFF
TGTGCCAGCAGCTGGGACAGGGCCACTGAAGCTTTCTTT
>TRBJ2-3|few|13|TRBV13|-
CASSSTKGDTQYF
TGTGCCAGCAGCTCAACAAAGGGAGATACGCAGTATTTT
>TRBJ2-1|many|15|TRBV5-1|-
CASSPATGSYNEQFF
TGCGCCAGCAGCCCCGCGACAGGATCCTACAATGAGCAGTTCTTC
>TRBJ2-7|few|15|TRBV6-5|-
CASSYSLEGTYEQYF
TGTGCCAGCAGTTACTCTCTCGAGGGAACCTACGAGCAGTACTTC
>TRBJ2-2|-|15|TRBV19|TRBD2
CASSILAGYTGELFF
TGTGCCAGTAGTATTCTAGCGGGGTACACCGGGGAGCTGTTTTTT
>TRBJ2-5|-|16|TRBV29-1|TRBD1
CSVEVRDSIYQETQYF
TGCAGCGTTGAAGTCCGGGACAGCATTTACCAAGAGACCCAGTACTTC
>TRBJ2-2|few|15|TRBV7-2|-
CASSQEAGNTGELFF
TGTGCCAGCAGCCAAGAGGCGGGGAACACCGGGGAGCTGTTTTTT
>TRBJ2-7|-|14|TRBV9|-
CASSALAGTYEQYF
TGTGCCAGCAGCGCGCTAGCTGGGACCTACGAGCAGTACTTC
>TRBJ2-1|-|16|TRBV6-2/TRBV6-3|TRBD1
CASIGGRDRAYNEQFF
TGTGCCAGCATAGGGGGGCGGGACAGGGCCTACAATGAGCAGTTCTTC
>TRBJ2-7|-|14|TRBV7-6|-
CASSSGRRSYEQYF
TGTGCCAGCAGCTCGGGACGTCGCTCCTACGAGCAGTACTTC
>TRBJ2-1|few|16|TRBV5-1|TRBD2
CASSPGLAGTIVEQFF
TGCGCCAGCAGCCCTGGTTTAGCGGGGACCATCGTTGAGCAGTTCTTC